The clone carrying this T cell receptor beta chain appeared many times. The antigen remains unidentified. The sample belongs to a study of identical twins. Findings of the study overall: Reduced insertions were recorded for abundant cord blood beta clonotypes, with no such pattern in memory repertoires. Invariant MAIT and iNKT cells are populations that could partly confound zero-insertion analyses.

The germline V gene has CDR1 SGHRS and CDR2 YFSETQ. CDR3 length equals 13 residues. Trimming removed 2 bases from V and 4 bases from J; junction bases left unmatched: 1. TCRdb re-called the 5' RACE reads through MiXCR, storing one row per CDR3 protein. The sample has some 240,000 distinct CDR3 sequences, about 10% seen once. This chain links TRBV5-1 with TRBJ2-5; 8 bases are a match to TRBD1. Sample: memory T cells sorted from blood. The sequence was obtained from a man in his forties or fifties in good health. The CDR3 DNA reads as TGCGCCAGCAGCTTACAGGGGGGAGAGACCCAGTACTTC. Translation: CASSLQGGETQYF.